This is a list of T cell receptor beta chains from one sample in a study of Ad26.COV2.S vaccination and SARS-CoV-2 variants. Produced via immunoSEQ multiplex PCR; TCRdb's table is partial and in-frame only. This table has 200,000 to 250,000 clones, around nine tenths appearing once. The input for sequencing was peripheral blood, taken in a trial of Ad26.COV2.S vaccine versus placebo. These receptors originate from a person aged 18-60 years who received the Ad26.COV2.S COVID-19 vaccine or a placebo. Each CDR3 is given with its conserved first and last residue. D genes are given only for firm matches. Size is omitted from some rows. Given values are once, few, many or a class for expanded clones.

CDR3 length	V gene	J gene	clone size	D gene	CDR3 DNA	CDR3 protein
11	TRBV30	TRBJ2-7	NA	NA	TGTGCCTGGAGGCTGGGGGGCGAGCAGTACTTC	CAWRLGGEQYF
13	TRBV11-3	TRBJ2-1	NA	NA	TGTGCCAGCAGCGCCGGAGGGAGAAATGAGCAGTTCTTC	CASSAGGRNEQFF
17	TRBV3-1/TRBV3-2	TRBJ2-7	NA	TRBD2	TGTGCCAGCAGCCAAGCTGGTAGCGGGAGCCTTTCCTACGAGCAGTACTTC	CASSQAGSGSLSYEQYF
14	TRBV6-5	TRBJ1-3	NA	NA	TGTGCCAGCAGTTACGACAGCTCTGGAAACACCATATATTTT	CASSYDSSGNTIYF
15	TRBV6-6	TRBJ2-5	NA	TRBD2	TGTGCCAGCAGGCCGGGACTAGCGGGAAGAGAGACCCAGTACTTC	CASRPGLAGRETQYF
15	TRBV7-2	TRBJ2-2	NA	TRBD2	TGTGCCAGCAGACCGGGACTAGCGGCCACCGGGGAGCTGTTTTTT	CASRPGLAATGELFF
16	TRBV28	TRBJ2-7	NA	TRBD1	TGTGCCAGCAGCCTTACCGGGACAGGCGTTTACTACGAGCAGTACTTC	CASSLTGTGVYYEQYF
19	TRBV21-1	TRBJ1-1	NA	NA	TGTGCCAGCAGCAAATCAGCCGGAACGCTGCCGCCGATGAACACTGAAGCTTTCTTT	CASSKSAGTLPPMNTEAFF
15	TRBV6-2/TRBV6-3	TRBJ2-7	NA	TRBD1	TGTGCCAGCAGTTCGACCTACAGGGGCAGCTACGAGCAGTACTTC	CASSSTYRGSYEQYF
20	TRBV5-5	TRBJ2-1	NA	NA	TGTGCCAGCAGTTCGACTACACTTAGGCTTTTTCAAAGCTCCTACAATGAGCAGTTCTTC	CASSSTTLRLFQSSYNEQFF
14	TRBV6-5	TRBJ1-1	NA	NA	TGTGCCAGCAGTTATTCTCAGGAGAACACTGAAGCTTTCTTT	CASSYSQENTEAFF
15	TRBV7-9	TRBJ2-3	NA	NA	TGTGCCAGCAGCTTAGAACCGACTACCACAGATACGCAGTATTTT	CASSLEPTTTDTQYF
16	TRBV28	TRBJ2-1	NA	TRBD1	TGTGCCAGCAGTATGGACAGGGGGCTCCCCTACAATGAGCAGTTCTTC	CASSMDRGLPYNEQFF
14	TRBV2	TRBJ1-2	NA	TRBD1	TGTGCCAGCAGAGCCGGGACAGGGGGAGGTGGCTACACCTTC	CASRAGTGGGGYTF
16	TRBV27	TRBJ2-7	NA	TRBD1	TGTGCCAGCAGTCCGACAGGGAGACAAAAACCCTACGAGCAGTACTTC	CASSPTGRQKPYEQYF
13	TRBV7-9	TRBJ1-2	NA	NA	TGTGCCAGCAGCTCATCGAACAGGGACGGCTACACCTTC	CASSSSNRDGYTF
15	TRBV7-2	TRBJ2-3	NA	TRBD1	TGTGCCAGCAGCCCGACGGGACAGGTCACAGATACGCAGTATTTT	CASSPTGQVTDTQYF
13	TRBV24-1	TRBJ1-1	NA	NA	TGTGCCACCAGTGACGCAGGGCGCACTGAAGCTTTCTTT	CATSDAGRTEAFF
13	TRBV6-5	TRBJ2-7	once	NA	TGTGCCACTAGGGACTCCGGGGCCTACGAGCAGTACTTC	CATRDSGAYEQYF
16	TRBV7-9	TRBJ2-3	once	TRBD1	TGTGCCAGCAGCTCGATCGACAGGGGGTACGCAGATACGCAGTATTTT	CASSSIDRGYADTQYF
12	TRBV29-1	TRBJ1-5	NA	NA	TGCAGCGTTGGGATCAGCGGGCAGCCCCAGCATTTT	CSVGISGQPQHF
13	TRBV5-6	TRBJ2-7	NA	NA	TGTGCCAGCAGTAAGTCGGTCCCCTACGAGCAGTACTTC	CASSKSVPYEQYF
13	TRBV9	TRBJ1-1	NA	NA	TGTGCCAGCAGCGCCGGGGGACACGCAGAAGCTTTCTTT	CASSAGGHAEAFF
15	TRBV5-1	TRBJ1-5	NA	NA	TGCGCCAGCAGCTCTACGGGAGATAGCAATCAGCCCCAGCATTTT	CASSSTGDSNQPQHF
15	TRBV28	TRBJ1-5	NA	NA	TGTGCCAGCAGTTTAGCTGGGACGACCAATCAGCCCCAGCATTTT	CASSLAGTTNQPQHF
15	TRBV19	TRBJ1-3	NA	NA	TGTGCCAGTACCCTCAAGGACTTCTATGGAAACACCATATATTTT	CASTLKDFYGNTIYF
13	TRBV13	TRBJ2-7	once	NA	TGTGCCAGCGGGAAAGGGAACGCCTACGAGCAGTACTTC	CASGKGNAYEQYF
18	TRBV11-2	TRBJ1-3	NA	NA	TGTGCCAGCAGCTTATCCAGGGTCCTAGCCCCCTCTGGAAACACCATATATTTT	CASSLSRVLAPSGNTIYF
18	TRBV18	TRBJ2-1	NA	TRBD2	TGTGCCAGCTCACCGCGTCCTAGCGGGAGCCTGGTAGGGGATGAGCAGTTCTTC	CASSPRPSGSLVGDEQFF
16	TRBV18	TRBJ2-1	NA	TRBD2	TGTGCCAGCTCACTGATTGGGGGAGGGTTCCACAATGAGCAGTTCTTC	CASSLIGGGFHNEQFF
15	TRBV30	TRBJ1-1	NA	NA	TGTGCCTGGAGTGTATGGGGGGCAGGGAACACTGAAGCTTTCTTT	CAWSVWGAGNTEAFF
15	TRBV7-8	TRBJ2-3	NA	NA	TGTGCCAGCAGCCCGCAGGACGGCCGCACAGATACGCAGTATTTT	CASSPQDGRTDTQYF
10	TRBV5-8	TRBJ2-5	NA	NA	TGTGCCAGCCCCAGAGAGACCCAGTACTTC	CASPRETQYF
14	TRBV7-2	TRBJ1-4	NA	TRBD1	TGTGCCAGCAGCTCTGGGGAGACAGGGGGCCTCCGAATCTTT	CASSSGETGGLRIF
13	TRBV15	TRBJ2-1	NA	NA	TGTGCCACCAGCAGGAGAGGGGATAATGAGCAGTTCTTC	CATSRRGDNEQFF
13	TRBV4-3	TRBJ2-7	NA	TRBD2	TGCGCCAGCAGCCAACCCCGGGAGGACGAGCAGTACTTC	CASSQPREDEQYF
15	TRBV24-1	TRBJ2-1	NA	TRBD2	TGTGCCACCAGTGAGAGCGGGAGGGCCTCCAATGAGCAGTTCTTC	CATSESGRASNEQFF
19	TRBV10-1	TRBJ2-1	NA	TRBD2	TGCGCCAGCAGTGCCGGGACTAGCGGGGGGCACAGCTCCTACAATGAGCAGTTCTTC	CASSAGTSGGHSSYNEQFF
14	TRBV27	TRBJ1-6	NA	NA	TGTGCCAGCACCAACAGGGAAAAGGGTTCACCCCTCCACTTT	CASTNREKGSPLHF
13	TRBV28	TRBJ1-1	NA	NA	TGTGCCAGCAGTAGGACCCGGCGACCTGAAGCTTTCTTT	CASSRTRRPEAFF
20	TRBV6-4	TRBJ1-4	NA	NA	TGTGCCAGCAGTGCCATCACCGCCTCCGGGCCCCCCGGGGGTAATGAAAAACTGTTTTTT	CASSAITASGPPGGNEKLFF
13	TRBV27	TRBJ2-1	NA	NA	TGTGCCAGCAGTGGGGTCGCCTACAATGAGCAGTTCTTC	CASSGVAYNEQFF
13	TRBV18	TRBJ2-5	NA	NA	TGTGCCAGCTCACTAAACACCCAAGAGACCCAGTACTTC	CASSLNTQETQYF
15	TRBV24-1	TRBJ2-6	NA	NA	TGTGCCACCAGTGGATCGCAGGACTGGGCCAACGTCCTGACTTTC	CATSGSQDWANVLTF
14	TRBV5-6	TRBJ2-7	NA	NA	TGTGCCAGCAGCTTGGGGCAGGGGGGCTACGAGCAGTACTTC	CASSLGQGGYEQYF
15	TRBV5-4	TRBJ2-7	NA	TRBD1	TGTGCCAGCAGCAGGACAGGGGCGATCCTCTACGAGCAGTACTTC	CASSRTGAILYEQYF